Shown below are 10 T cell receptor beta chains from a single sample sequenced in a study of T cell responses to AZD1222 COVID-19 vaccine. The data were produced by immunoSEQ multiplex PCR, yet TCRdb's version contains in-frame clones alone and is incomplete. The sample lists over 100,000 clones; more than 75% were seen once. Sequencing used peripheral blood, obtained 28 days after the second AZD1222 dose. Receptors were obtained from an adult who received the AZD1222 COVID-19 vaccine.

The rearrangement uses TRBV6-2 or TRBV6-3 and TRBJ1-1; D gene uncertain. The germline gives CDR1 MNHEY, CDR2 SVGEGT. The CDR3 covers 12 residues. Trimming removed 0 bases at V and 5 bases at J, with 4 bases between. Written as DNA, the CDR3 is TGTGCCAGCAGTTACTCGGTTACTGAAGCTTTCTTT. This sequence encodes CASSYSVTEAFF.

The V call is TRBV19, the J call TRBJ2-1; TRBD2 aligns across 10 bases. Germline-derived CDR1 and CDR2 are LNHDA and SQIVND (reference sequence). V lost 3 bases, J lost 8 bases, and 10 bases stayed unmatched. CDR3 length: 16 amino acids. CDR3: CASSIKGSSGRYEQFF. CDR3 coding DNA: TGTGCCAGTAGTATCAAAGGGTCTAGCGGGAGATATGAGCAGTTCTTC. The variable domain in full, completed from reference TRBV19 and TRBJ2-1, reads DGGITQSPKYLFRKEGQNVTLSCEQNLNHDAMYWYRQDPGQGLRLIYYSQIVNDFQKGDIAEGYSVSREKKESFPLTVTSAQKNPTAFYLCASSIKGSSGRYEQFFGPGTRLTVL.

As for this clone: The sample has other DNA sequences that encode this CDR3 too. V gene TRBV5-1 combines with J gene TRBJ2-7; perhaps TRBD1 as D (6 bases). The germline V gene encodes CDR1 SGHRS and CDR2 YFSETQ. CDR3 length: 14 amino acids. V was cut by 3 bases and J by 2 bases, with 12 bases left in between. The CDR3 bases are TGCGCCAGCAGCTCGAGGACAGCGACCTACGAGCAGTACTTC. It encodes CASSSRTATYEQYF.

The chain carries TRBV29-1 and TRBJ2-4; D is perhaps TRBD1 or TRBD2 (5 bases each). Germline loops: CDR1 SQVTM, CDR2 ANQGSEA. The V end lost 1 base, the J end lost 2 bases, and 6 bases lay between the germline ends. The length of the CDR3 is 13 residues. CDR3 amino acids: CSVEGGTKNIQYF. CDR3 bases: TGCAGCGTTGAAGGGGGGACCAAAAACATTCAGTACTTC.

DNA for the CDR3: TGTGCCAGCAGTTACGTAGGGATACAAGAGACCCAGTACTTC. This encodes CASSYVGIQETQYF. The chain uses TRBV6-5 and TRBJ2-5; D is unresolved. The CDR3 is 14 amino acids. Trimming left V 2 bases short and J 2 bases short, with 9 bases between. Germline values: CDR1 MNHEY, CDR2 SVGAGI.

The chain combines TRBV13 with TRBJ1-1; 8 bases line up with TRBD1. Per germline, CDR1 PRHDT and CDR2 FYEKMQ (reference sequence). The CDR3 is made up of 17 amino acids. V was pared by 3 bases and J by 4 bases, with 13 bases of the junction left unmatched. The CDR3 nucleotides read TGTGCCAGCAGCTTCGGACAGGGTCGGAGGAGGGGCACTGAAGCTTTCTTT. This codes for CASSFGQGRRRGTEAFF.

The chain carries TRBV11-3 and TRBJ2-3; 8 bases map to TRBD1. V shed 5 bases and J 6 bases; nucleotides not matched to a gene: 4. CDR1 and CDR2 from the germline V gene are SGHNT and YENEEA. The CDR3 is made up of 13 amino acids. The DNA for the CDR3 is TGTGCCAGCAGCAGGGACAGGCCGGATACGCAGTATTTT. Translating it yields CASSRDRPDTQYF.

The chain links TRBV18 to TRBJ1-1; D unresolved. There are 16 residues in the CDR3. The V and J ends lost 2 bases and 0 bases respectively, with 13 bases between them. Germline assignment: CDR1 KGHSH and CDR2 LQKENI. The DNA for the CDR3 is TGTGCCAGCTCACCAGAGATTTTAAGAATGAACACTGAAGCTTTCTTT. Its translation: CASSPEILRMNTEAFF. Supplemented by reference TRBV18 and TRBJ1-1, the full variable domain reads NAGVMQNPRHLVRRRGQEARLRCSPMKGHSHVYWYRQLPEEGLKFMVYLQKENIIDESGMPKERFSAEFPKEGPSILRIQQVVRGDSAAYFCASSPEILRMNTEAFFGQGTRLTVV.

The chain joins TRBV15 to TRBJ2-3, with D possibly matching TRBD2 (5 bases). Trimming took off 2 bases at V and 0 bases at J, with 18 bases between the two ends. Per the germline V gene, CDR1 is LNHNV and CDR2 is YYDKDF (reference sequence). The CDR3 totals 18 residues. The DNA of the CDR3 is TGTGCCACCAGCAGAAGAGGGTCCTGGGAGCACAGCACAGATACGCAGTATTTT. It codes for CATSRRGSWEHSTDTQYF.

This clone was found a few times. The chain carries TRBV9 and TRBJ2-7; D ambiguous. V gave up 0 bases and J gave up 0 bases, with 7 bases separating them. The CDR3 is 14 amino acids. Germline V gene lookup returns CDR1 SGDLS and CDR2 YYNGEE. The CDR3 DNA is TGTGCCAGCAGCGTAGTCGGCAGCTCCTACGAGCAGTACTTC. Amino acid sequence: CASSVVGSSYEQYF.